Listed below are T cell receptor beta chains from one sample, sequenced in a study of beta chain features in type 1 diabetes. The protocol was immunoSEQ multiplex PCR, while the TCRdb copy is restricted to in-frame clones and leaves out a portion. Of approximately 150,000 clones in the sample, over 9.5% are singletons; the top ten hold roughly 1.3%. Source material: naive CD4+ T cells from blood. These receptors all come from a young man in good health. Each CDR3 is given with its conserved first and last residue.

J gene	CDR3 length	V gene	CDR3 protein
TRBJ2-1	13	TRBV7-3	CASSSSGGNEQFF
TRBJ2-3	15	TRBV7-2	CASSFRTGNTDTQYF
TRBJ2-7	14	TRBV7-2	CASSSGHNSYEQYF
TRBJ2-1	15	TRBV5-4	CASSFSKSSYNEQFF
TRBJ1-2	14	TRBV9	CASSGSHGIYGYTF
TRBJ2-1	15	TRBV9	CASSAQSWTGGEQFF
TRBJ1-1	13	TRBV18	CASSEGASTEAFF
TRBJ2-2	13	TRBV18	CASSSVLTGELFF
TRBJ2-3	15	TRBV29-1	CSVGRQPGSTDTQYF
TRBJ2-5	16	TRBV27	CASSSYRDDMGETQYF
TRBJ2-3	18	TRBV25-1	CASSDSLGGTGARDTQYF
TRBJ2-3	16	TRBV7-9	CASSFGTSGDKDTQYF
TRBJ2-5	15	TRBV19	CASSGVDRGMETQYF
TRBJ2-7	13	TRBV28	CASSSGGLYEQYF
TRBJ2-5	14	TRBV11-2	CASSLSRVTETQYF
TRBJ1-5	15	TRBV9	CASSEHPGVDQPQHF
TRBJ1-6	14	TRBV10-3	CAIRTRGLDSPLHF
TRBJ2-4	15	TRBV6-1	CASSELSGGRDIQYF
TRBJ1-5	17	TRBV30	CAWSLALTPLSNQPQHF
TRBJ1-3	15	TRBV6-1	CASRGGATSGNTIYF
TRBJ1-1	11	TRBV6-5	CEAGRSTEAFF
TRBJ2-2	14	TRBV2	CASSTPGLAGELFF
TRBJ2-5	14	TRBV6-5	CASSYIRGGETQYF
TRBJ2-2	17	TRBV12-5	CASGPGGAGGDTGELFF
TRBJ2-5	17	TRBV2	CASSRRGSLAGDETQYF
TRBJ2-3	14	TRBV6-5	CASGEGSSTDTQYF